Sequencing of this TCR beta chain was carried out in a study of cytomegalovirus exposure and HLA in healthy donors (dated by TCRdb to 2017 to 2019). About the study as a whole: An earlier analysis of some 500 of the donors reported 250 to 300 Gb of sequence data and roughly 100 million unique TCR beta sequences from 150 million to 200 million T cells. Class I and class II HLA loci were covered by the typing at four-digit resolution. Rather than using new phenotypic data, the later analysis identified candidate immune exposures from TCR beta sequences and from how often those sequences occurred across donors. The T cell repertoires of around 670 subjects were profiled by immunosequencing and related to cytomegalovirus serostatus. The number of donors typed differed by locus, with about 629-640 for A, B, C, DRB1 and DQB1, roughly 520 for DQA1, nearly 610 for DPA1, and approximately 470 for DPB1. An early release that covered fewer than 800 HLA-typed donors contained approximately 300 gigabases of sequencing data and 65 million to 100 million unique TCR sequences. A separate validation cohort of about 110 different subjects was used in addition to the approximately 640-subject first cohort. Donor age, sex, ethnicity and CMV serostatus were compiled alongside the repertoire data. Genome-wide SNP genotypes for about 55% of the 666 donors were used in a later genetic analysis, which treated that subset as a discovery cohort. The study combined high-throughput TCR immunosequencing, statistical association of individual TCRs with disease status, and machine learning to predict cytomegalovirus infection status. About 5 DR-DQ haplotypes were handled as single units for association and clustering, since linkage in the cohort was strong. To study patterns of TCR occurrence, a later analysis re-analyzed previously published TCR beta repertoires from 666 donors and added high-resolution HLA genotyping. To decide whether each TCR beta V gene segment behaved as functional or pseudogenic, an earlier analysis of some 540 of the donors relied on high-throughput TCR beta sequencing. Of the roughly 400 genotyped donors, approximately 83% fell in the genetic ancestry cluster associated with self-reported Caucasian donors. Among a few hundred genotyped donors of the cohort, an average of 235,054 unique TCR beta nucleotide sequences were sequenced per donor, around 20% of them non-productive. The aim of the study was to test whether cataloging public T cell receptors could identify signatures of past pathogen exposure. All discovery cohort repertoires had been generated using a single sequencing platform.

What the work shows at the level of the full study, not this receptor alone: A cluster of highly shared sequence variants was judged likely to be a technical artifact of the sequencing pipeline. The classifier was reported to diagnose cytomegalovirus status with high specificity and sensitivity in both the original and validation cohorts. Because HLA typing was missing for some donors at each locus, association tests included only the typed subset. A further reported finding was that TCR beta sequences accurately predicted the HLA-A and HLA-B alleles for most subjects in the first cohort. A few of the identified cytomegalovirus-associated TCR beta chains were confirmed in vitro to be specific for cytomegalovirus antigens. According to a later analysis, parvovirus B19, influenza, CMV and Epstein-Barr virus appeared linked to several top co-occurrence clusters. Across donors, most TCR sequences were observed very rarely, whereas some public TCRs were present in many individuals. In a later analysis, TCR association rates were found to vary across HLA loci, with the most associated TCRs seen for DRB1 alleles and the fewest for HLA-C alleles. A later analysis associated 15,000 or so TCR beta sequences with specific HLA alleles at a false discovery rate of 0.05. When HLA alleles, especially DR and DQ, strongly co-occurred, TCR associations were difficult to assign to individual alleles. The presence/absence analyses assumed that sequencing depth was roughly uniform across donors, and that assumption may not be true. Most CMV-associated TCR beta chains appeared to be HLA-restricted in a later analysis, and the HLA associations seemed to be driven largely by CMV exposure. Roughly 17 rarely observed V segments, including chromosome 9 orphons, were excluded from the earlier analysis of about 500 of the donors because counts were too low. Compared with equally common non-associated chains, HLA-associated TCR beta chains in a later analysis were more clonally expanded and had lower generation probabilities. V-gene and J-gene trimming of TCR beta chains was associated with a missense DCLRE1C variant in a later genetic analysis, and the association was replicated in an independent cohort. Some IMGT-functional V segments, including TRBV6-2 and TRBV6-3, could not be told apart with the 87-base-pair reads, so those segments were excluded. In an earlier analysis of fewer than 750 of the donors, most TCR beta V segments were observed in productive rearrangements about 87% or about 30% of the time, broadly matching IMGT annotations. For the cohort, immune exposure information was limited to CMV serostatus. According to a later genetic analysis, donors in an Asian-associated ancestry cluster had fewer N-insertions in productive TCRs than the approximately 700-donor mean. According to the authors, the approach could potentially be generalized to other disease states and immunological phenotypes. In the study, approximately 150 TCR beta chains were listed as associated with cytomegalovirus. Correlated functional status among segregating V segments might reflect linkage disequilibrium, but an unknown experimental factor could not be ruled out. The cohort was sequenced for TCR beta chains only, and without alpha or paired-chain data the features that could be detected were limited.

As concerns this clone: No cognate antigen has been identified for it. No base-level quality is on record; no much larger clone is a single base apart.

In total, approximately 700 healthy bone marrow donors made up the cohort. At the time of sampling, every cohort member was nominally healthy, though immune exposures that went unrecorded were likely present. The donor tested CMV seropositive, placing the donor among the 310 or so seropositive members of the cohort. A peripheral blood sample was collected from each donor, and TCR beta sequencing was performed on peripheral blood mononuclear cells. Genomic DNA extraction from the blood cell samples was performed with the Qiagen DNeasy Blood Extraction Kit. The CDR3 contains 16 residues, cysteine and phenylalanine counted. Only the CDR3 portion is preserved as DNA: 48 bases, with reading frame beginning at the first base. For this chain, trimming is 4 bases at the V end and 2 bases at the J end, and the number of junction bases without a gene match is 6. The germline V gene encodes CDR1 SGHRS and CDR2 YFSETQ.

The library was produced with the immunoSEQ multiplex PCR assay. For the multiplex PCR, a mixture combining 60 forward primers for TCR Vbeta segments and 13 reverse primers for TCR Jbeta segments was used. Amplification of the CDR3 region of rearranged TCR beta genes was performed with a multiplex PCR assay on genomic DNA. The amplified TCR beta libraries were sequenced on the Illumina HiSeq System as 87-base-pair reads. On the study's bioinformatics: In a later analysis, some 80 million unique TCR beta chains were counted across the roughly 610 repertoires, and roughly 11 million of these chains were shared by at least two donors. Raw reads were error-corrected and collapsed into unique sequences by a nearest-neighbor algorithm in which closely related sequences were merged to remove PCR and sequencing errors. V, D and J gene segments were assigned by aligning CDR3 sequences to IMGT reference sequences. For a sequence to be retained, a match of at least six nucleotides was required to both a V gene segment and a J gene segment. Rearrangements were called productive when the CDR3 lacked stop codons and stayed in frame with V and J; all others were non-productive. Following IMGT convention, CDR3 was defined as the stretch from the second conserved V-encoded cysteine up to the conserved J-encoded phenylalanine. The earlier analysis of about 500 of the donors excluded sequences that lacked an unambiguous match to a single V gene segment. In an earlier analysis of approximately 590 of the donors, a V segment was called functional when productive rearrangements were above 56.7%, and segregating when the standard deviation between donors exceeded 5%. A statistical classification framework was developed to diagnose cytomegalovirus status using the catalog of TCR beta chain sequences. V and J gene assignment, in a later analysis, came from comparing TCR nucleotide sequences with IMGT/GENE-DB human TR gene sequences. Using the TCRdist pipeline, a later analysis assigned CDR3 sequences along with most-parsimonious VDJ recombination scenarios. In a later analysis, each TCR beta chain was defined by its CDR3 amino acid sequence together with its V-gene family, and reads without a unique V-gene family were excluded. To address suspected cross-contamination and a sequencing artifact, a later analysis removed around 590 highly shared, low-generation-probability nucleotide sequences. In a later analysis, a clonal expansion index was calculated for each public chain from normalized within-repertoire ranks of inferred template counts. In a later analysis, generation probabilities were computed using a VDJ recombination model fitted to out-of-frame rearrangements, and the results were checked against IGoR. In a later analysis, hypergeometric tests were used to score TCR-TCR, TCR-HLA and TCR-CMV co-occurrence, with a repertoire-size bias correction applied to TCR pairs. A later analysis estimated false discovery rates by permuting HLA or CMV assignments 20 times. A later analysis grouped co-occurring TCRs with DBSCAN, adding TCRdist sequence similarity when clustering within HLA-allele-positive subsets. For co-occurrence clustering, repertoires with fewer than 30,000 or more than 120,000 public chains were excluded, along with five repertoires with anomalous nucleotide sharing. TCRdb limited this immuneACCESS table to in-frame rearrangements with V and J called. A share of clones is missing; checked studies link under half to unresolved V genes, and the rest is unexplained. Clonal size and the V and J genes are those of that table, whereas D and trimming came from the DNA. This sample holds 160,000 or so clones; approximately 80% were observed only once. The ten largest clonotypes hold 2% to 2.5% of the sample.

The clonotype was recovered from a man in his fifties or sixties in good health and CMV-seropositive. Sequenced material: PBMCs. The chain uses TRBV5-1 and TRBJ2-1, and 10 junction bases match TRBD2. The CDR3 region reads CASSLSGGSAYNEQFF. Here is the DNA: TGCGCCAGCAGCCTTAGCGGGGGGAGCGCCTACAATGAGCAGTTCTTC. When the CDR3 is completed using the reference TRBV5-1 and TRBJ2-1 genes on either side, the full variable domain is KAGVTQTPRYLIKTRGQQVTLSCSPISGHRSVSWYQQTPGQGLQFLFEYFSETQRNKGNFPGRFSGRQFSNSRSEMNVSTLELGDSALYLCASSLSGGSAYNEQFFGPGTRLTVL.